This T cell receptor beta chain appears in the sequencing data of a study of blood T cells in healthy people across ages. Study-wide background: The template switching approach captured approximately one barcoded beta molecule for every two T cells. Notes on the study in general: Long-lived donors exceeded aged donors in naive CD4+ cells and diversity.

Note on this clonotype: Its cognate antigen is unknown.

A second 7 to 11 cycle PCR used barcoded and J-beta primers. Through a template-switch adaptor with 12 random nucleotides, each cDNA molecule received a tag. TCRdb re-analysed the 5' RACE reads in MiXCR, keeping a single row per CDR3 protein. The sample lists fewer than 2 million distinct CDR3 sequences, about 39% occurring once. Each individual donor underwent a draw of roughly 10 milliliters of peripheral blood. The CDR3 has 14 residues. The germline CDR1 and CDR2 sequences are LGHDT and YNNKEL (reference sequence). J gave up 8 bases and V 6 bases, and 12 bases lay outside the gene matches. The chain carries TRBV3-1 and TRBJ1-2; 7 nucleotides match TRBD1. Source material: blood. The source of this sequence is a human donor in good health. CDR3 amino acids: CASRPEGQLGGYTF. In DNA form, the CDR3 reads TGTGCCAGCAGGCCTGAGGGACAGCTCGGAGGCTACACCTTC.